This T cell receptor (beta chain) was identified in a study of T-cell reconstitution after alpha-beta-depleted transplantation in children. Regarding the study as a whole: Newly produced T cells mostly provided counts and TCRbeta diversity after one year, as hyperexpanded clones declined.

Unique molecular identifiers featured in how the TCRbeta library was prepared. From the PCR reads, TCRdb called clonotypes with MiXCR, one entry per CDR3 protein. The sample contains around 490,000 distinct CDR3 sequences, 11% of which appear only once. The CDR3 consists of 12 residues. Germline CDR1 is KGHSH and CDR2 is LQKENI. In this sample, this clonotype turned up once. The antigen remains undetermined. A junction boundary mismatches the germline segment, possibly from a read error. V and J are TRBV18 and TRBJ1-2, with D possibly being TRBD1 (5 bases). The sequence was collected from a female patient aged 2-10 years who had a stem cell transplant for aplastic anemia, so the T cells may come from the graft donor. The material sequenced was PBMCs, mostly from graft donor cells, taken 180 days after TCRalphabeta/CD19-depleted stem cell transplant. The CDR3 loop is CASPPRGRGYTF. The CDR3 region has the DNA TGTGCCAGCCCACCAAGGGGTCGCGGCTACACCTTC.